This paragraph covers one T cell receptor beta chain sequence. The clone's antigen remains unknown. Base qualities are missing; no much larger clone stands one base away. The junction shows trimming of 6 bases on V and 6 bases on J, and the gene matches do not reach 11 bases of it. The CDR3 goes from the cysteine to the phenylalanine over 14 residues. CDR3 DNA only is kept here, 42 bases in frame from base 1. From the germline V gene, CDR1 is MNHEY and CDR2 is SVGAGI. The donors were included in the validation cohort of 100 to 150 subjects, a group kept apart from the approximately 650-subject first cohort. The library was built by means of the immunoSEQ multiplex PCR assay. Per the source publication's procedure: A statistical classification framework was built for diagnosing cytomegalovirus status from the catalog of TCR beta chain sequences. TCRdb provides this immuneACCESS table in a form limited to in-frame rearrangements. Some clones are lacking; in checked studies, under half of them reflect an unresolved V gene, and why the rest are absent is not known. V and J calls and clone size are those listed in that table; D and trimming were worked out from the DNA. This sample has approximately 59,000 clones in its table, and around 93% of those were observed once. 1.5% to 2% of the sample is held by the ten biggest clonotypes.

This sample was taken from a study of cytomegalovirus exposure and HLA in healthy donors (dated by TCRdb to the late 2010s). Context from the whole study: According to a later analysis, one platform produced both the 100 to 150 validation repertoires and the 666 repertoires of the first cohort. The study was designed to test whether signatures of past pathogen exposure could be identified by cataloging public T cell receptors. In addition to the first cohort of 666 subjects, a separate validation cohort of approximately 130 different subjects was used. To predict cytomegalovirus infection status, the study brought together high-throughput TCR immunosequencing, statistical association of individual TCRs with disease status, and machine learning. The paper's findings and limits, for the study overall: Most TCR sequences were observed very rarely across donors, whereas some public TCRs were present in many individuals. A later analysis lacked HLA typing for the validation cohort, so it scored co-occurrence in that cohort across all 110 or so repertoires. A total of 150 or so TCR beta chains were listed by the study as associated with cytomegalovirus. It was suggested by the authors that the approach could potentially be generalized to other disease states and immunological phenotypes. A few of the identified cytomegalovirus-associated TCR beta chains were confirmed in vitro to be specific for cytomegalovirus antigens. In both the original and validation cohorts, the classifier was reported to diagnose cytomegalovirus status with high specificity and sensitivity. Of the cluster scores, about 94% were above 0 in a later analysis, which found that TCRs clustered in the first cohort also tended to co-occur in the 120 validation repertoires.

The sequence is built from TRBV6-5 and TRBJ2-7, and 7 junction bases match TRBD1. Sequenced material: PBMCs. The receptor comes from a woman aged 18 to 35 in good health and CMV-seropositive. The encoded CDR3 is CASRITGDSREQYF. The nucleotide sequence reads TGTGCCAGCAGGATAACAGGGGATAGTCGCGAGCAGTACTTC.